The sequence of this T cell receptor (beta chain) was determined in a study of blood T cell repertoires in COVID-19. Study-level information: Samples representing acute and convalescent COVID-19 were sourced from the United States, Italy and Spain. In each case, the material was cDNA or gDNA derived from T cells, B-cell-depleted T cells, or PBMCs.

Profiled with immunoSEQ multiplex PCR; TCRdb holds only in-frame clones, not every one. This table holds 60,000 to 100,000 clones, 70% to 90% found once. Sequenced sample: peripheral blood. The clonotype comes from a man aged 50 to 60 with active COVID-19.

The CDR3 DNA sequence: TGTGCCAGCGCTACTAGCGGAACAGATACGCAGTATTTT. Amino acids: CASATSGTDTQYF. The chain joins TRBV25-1 to TRBJ2-3; 8 positions agree with TRBD2. J lost 3 bases, V lost 8 bases, and 4 bases had no gene match. Germline-derived CDR1 and CDR2 are MGHDK and SYGVNS. This CDR3 region has 13 residues.